This T cell receptor beta chain emerged from a study of CD8 T cells in ankylosing spondylitis. Study observations and caveats: Blood of patients with ankylosing spondylitis appeared to be characterized by a TCR beta motif of eight highly homologous variants. Significant enrichment of disease-linked clones was reported in matched ankylosing spondylitis synovial fluid.

With respect to this clonotype: Its antigen is unidentified.

Using quantitative 5'-RACE with molecular barcodes, the authors made TCR beta libraries. TCRdb passed the 5' RACE reads through MiXCR, listing each CDR3 protein once. The sample shows roughly 160,000 distinct CDR3 sequences, approximately 10% of them seen only once. Germline assignment: CDR1 DFQATT and CDR2 SNEGSKA (reference sequence). CDR3 length: 15 amino acids. The V end was cut by 0 bases, the J end by 1 base, with 13 bases between. Sequenced input: blood, either unsorted or a sorted T cell fraction (not recorded which). The origin of this receptor is a female donor with ankylosing spondylitis or in good health (not recorded which). The V call is TRBV20-1, the J call TRBJ2-7; D gene uncertain. The DNA for the CDR3 is TGCAGTGCTAGAGATCAAGGGATAGAGTCCTACGAGCAGTACTTC. Its protein product is CSARDQGIESYEQYF.